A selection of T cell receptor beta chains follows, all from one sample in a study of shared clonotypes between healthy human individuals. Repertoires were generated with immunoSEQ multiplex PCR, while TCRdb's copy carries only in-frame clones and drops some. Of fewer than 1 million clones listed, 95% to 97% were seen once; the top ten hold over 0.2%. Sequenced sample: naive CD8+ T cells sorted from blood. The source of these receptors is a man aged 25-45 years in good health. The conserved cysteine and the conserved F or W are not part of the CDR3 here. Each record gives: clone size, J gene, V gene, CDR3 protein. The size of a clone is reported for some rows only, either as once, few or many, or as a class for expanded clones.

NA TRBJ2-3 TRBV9 ASSGTSGMSDTQY
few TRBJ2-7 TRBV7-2 ASSAMLHYEQY
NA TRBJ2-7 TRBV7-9 ASSPQVRGEQY
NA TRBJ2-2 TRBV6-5 ASSYSREYTGELF
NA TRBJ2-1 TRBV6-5 ASSYQREDDEQF
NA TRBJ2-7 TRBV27 ASSLLRSSGRAQEY
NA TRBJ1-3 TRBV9 ASSAEGYSGNTIY
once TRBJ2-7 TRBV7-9 ASSLAREQY
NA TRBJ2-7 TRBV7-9 ASSLKATRGLEQY
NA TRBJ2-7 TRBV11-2 ASSPMTDSEQY
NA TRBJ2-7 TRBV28 ASSLQWFGGTIYEQY
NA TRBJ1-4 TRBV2 ASRGEVGYEKLF
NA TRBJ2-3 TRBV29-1 SVLYRGIGRTDTQY
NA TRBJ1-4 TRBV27 ASSYQGTNEKLF
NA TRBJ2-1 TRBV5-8 ASSLALDFPEQF
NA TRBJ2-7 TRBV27 ASRGDNTYEQY
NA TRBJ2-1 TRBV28 ASRPGQGLVGEQF
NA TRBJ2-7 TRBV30 AWSVLAGGPGFYEQY
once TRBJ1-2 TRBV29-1 SVEAFRDSEGYT
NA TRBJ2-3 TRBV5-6 ASSLGASSDTQY
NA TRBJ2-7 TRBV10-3 AISDSAGRGEQY
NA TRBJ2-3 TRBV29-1 SVEKETSGRARGTQY
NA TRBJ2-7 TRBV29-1 SVETGGGEQY
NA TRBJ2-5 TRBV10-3 AISESGWSQETQY
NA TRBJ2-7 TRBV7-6 ASSLGVSYEQY
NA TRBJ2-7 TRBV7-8 ASSPTESYEQY
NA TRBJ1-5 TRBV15 ATSRDWGEGNQPQH
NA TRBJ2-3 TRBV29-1 SATGDGTDTQY
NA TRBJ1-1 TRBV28 ASRDLQEFMNTEAF
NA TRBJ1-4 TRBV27 ASSLSGQVLNEKLF
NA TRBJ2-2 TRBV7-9 ASSLAGAVSVTGELF
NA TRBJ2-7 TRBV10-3 AISEGYSYEQY
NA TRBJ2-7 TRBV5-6 ASSPTGSSYEQY
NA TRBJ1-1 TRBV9 ASSKRTGDTNTEAF
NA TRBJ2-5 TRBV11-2 ASSYERDQETQY
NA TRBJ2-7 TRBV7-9 ASSTWTGGAYEQY
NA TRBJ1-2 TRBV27 ASSHGARGGYT
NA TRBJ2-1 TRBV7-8 ASSDRPGRRNNEQF
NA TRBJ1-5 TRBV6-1 ASVKGNQPQH
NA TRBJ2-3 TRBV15 ATSRAPGRTSGRIDTQY
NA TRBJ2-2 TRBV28 ASSLGAGYTGELF
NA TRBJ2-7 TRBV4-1 ASSQEWDNRPNEQY
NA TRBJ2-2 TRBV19 ASSPTGGRASTGELF
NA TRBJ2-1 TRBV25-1 ASSEGESPYNEQF
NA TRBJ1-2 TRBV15 ATSNGGTDDGYT
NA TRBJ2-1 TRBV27 ASSLSPRGDEQF
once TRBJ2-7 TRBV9 ASSVGGGAGYEQY
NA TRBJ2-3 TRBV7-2 ASSLPWDPTQY